This TCR beta chain was profiled in a study of T-cell reconstitution after alpha-beta-depleted transplantation in children (dated by TCRdb to 2016 to 2017). About the full investigation: Using TCR repertoire profiling, the study quantitatively followed how T-cell immune reconstitution unfolded in children after TCRalphabeta/CD19-depleted allogeneic hematopoietic cell transplantation. The paper's findings and limits, for the study overall: The high TCRbeta diversity at day 60 in some patients was ascribed to recipient T cells and intrathymic progenitors that had survived conditioning. The apparently early recovery of alphabetaT-cell counts about two months after transplant reportedly depended on only several hundred rapidly expanded clones that came from non-depleted graft cells. Over the following months the frequencies of hyperexpanded clones went down, and after one year T-cell counts and TCRbeta diversity were mostly credited to newly produced T cells.

The germline V end is reduced by 0 bases and the J end by 5 bases; junction bases left unmatched: 4. The CDR3 measures 16 amino acids from cysteine to phenylalanine. The sequence is cut down to CDR3 DNA, 48 bases in frame from base 1. The germline V gene yields MRHNA for CDR1 and SNTAGT for CDR2. This clonotype appeared many times. What antigen it recognizes has not been identified. No much larger clonotype is one base removed from it; base qualities were not supplied. Library preparation employed PCR. These reads were obtained on an Illumina HiSeq 2500. TCR libraries were prepared with molecular barcoding, using unique molecular identifiers to normalize TCRbeta repertoire quantification. TCRdb reprocessing: public reads trimmed at Q25 with fastp, clones called with MiXCR, in-frame beta chains kept. Merged by CDR3 protein, the rows form single entries marked with the most common genes and DNA. The sample table lists around 94,000 distinct CDR3 sequences, roughly 7.6% of them with a count of one. The ten largest clones represent around 17% of the sample.

The treatment or condition label of this sample denotes: allogeneic hematopoietic cell transplantation with graft depleted of TCRalphabeta T cells and CD19 B cells. Transplant recipients were children who received TCRalphabeta/CD19-depleted allogeneic hematopoietic cell grafts. The material sequenced was PBMCs, taken before TCRalphabeta/CD19-depleted stem cell transplant. The receptor comes from a boy aged 2 to 10 with acute lymphoblastic leukemia, due to receive a stem cell transplant. Rearrangement joined TRBV6-4 to TRBJ2-3; TRBD2 agrees with 11 junctional bases. The DNA sequence is as follows: TGTGCCAGCAGTGACTCGGGGACTAGCGGACAAGATACGCAGTATTTT. This gives the protein CASSDSGTSGQDTQYF.